Below, 30 T cell receptor beta chains from the same sample are listed, as sequenced in a study of T cell responses to AZD1222 COVID-19 vaccine. Sequenced by immunoSEQ multiplex PCR; TCRdb stores in-frame clones only, minus some. Of about 150,000 clones listed, 80% to 95% are singletons. The sequencing here drew on peripheral blood, taken 28 days after the second AZD1222 dose. The receptors were sampled from an adult who received the AZD1222 COVID-19 vaccine.

This clone was seen once. The chain is built from TRBV6-2 or TRBV6-3 and TRBJ2-5; 7 bases map to TRBD2. The germline gives CDR1 MNHEY, CDR2 SVGEGT. The CDR3 runs 15 residues. The trim removed 6 bases at V and 1 base at J, leaving 8 bases unmatched. CDR3 region: CASSTLASGQETQYF. Written as DNA, the CDR3 is TGTGCCAGCAGCACCCTGGCTAGCGGCCAAGAGACCCAGTACTTC.

This chain connects TRBV18 to TRBJ2-4; D could derive from TRBD1 or TRBD2 (5 bases each). V lost 1 base to trimming and J lost 0 bases, with 13 bases between them. Germline CDR1 is KGHSH and CDR2 is LQKENI. This CDR3 is 17 amino acids long. CDR3 bases: TGTGCCAGCTCACCACGTTCCGGGACCCTAGCCAAAAACATTCAGTACTTC. Its translation: CASSPRSGTLAKNIQYF.

The J gene is TRBJ1-1, the V gene TRBV11-1; possibly TRBD1 for D (5 bases). Germline assignment: CDR1 SGHAT and CDR2 FQDESV (reference sequence). The CDR3 runs to 15 residues. V was clipped by 5 bases and J by 1 base, with 14 bases between them. DNA of the CDR3: TGTGCCAGCAGCACATCCGGGGCCAAGAACACTGAAGCTTTCTTT. Translated: CASSTSGAKNTEAFF.

The rearrangement uses TRBV27 and TRBJ1-1, with 7 bases lining up with TRBD1. The CDR3 has 16 residues. Trimming removed 0 bases from V and 2 bases from J; junction bases left unmatched: 6. The germline gives CDR1 MNHEY, CDR2 SMNVEV (reference sequence). CDR3 DNA: TGTGCCAGCAGTTTATCGGCGGACAGGATAAACACTGAAGCTTTCTTT. It is translated as CASSLSADRINTEAFF.

This clone occurred a few times. This rearrangement joins TRBV12-3 or TRBV12-4 to TRBJ1-1; D remains ambiguous. Trimming took off 3 bases at V and 0 bases at J, with 2 bases between the two ends. This CDR3 is 12 amino acids long. CDR3 nucleotide sequence: TGTGCCAGCAGTTTTGTGAACACTGAAGCTTTCTTT. It translates to CASSFVNTEAFF.

The CDR3: CASSSGGSNQPQHF. CDR3 DNA sequence: TGTGCCAGCAGTTCAGGGGGCAGCAATCAGCCCCAGCATTTT. The rearrangement uses TRBV25-1 and TRBJ1-5; TRBD1 matches at 8 bases. Germline V CDR1 and CDR2: MGHDK, SYGVNS. This CDR3 comprises 14 residues. Germline trimming cut 5 bases from V and 1 base from J; bases unmatched to any gene: 1.

The chain recombines TRBV3-1 (or the pseudogene TRBV3-2) with TRBJ1-4; tentatively, D is TRBD1 (5 bases). This CDR3 region has 15 residues. Germline CDR1 LGHDT, CDR2 YNNKEL (reference sequence). Trimming removed 1 base from V and 7 bases from J, with 13 bases in between. The CDR3 loop is CASSQGGGMSEKLFF. The CDR3 DNA reads as TGTGCCAGCAGCCAAGGGGGGGGGATGAGTGAAAAACTGTTTTTT.

This chain joins TRBV5-1 and TRBJ1-1; D gene unclear. The V end was cut by 0 bases, the J end by 11 bases, with 14 bases between. Per the germline V gene, CDR1 is SGHRS and CDR2 is YFSETQ. CDR3 length: 13 amino acids. The CDR3 region is CASSLGRGGRAFF. The DNA of the CDR3 is TGCGCCAGCAGCTTGGGGCGGGGAGGTCGGGCTTTCTTT. Filled out from reference TRBV5-1 and TRBJ1-1, the complete variable domain reads KAGVTQTPRYLIKTRGQQVTLSCSPISGHRSVSWYQQTPGQGLQFLFEYFSETQRNKGNFPGRFSGRQFSNSRSEMNVSTLELGDSALYLCASSLGRGGRAFFGQGTRLTVV.

V gene TRBV7-9 combines with J gene TRBJ1-2; D is uncertain. CDR3 length equals 12 residues. Trimming pared 5 bases from V and 3 bases from J, leaving 7 bases between. The V gene's germline CDR1 is SEHNR and CDR2 FQNEAQ (reference sequence). CDR3 in DNA: TGTGCCAGCAGCCCCTTGGACTATGGCTACACCTTC. This gives the protein CASSPLDYGYTF.

The gene calls are TRBV5-1 and TRBJ1-2, with 10 bases aligning to TRBD1. Germline values: CDR1 SGHRS, CDR2 YFSETQ. The V gene end was trimmed by 3 bases and the J gene end by 7 bases; junction bases not matched to a gene: 12. This CDR3 is built from 16 residues. The DNA for the CDR3 is TGCGCCAGCAGCTCCGATCGACAGGGGGCAACGGTTGGCTACACCTTC. It is translated as CASSSDRQGATVGYTF. The complete variable domain, with remaining parts taken from reference TRBV5-1 and TRBJ1-2, reads KAGVTQTPRYLIKTRGQQVTLSCSPISGHRSVSWYQQTPGQGLQFLFEYFSETQRNKGNFPGRFSGRQFSNSRSEMNVSTLELGDSALYLCASSSDRQGATVGYTFGSGTRLTVV.

This chain joins TRBV29-1 and TRBJ2-1; D is tentatively TRBD1 or TRBD2 (5 bases each). Germline V gives CDR1 SQVTM, CDR2 ANQGSEA. The germline V and J ends were trimmed by 4 bases and 5 bases, with 15 bases remaining between them. This CDR3 has 14 amino acids. This CDR3 is CSVAPGQGNNEQFF. In DNA, the CDR3 is TGCAGCGTTGCCCCGGGGCAGGGAAACAATGAGCAGTTCTTC.

The rearrangement links TRBV6-2 or TRBV6-3 to TRBJ1-1; 8 nucleotides match TRBD1. V shed 2 bases and J 1 base; nucleotides not matched to a gene: 6. Germline V gene lookup returns CDR1 MNHEY and CDR2 SVGEGT. CDR3 length: 16 residues. CDR3 in DNA: TGTGCCAGCAGTTACAATGCAGGGGGCCCGAACACTGAAGCTTTCTTT. This encodes CASSYNAGGPNTEAFF.

The V and J genes are TRBV9 and TRBJ1-2; TRBD1 is a possible D gene (6 bases). With 0 bases removed from V and 8 bases from J, the gap between germline ends came to 20 bases. CDR1 is SGDLS and CDR2 is YYNGEE in the germline V gene. This CDR3 contains 16 residues. The CDR3 region is CASSVASVQGPRGYTF. Written as DNA, the CDR3 is TGTGCCAGCAGCGTAGCTTCGGTTCAGGGGCCTAGGGGCTACACCTTC.

The V gene is TRBV11-1, the J gene TRBJ2-7, with D hard to call. The CDR3 runs 15 residues. V shed 0 bases and J shed 5 bases, with 14 bases lying between them. Germline-derived CDR1 and CDR2 are SGHAT and FQDESV (reference sequence). Here the CDR3 DNA reads TGTGCCAGCAGCTTAGCCTGGGCTCCCCCCCACGAGCAGTACTTC. Translated: CASSLAWAPPHEQYF.

V gene TRBV4-2 combines with J gene TRBJ1-2; D not resolved. Trimming removed 0 bases at V and 1 base at J, with 12 bases between. This CDR3 is built from 16 residues. Germline values: CDR1 LGHNA, CDR2 YNFKEQ. CDR3 residues: CASSQEFGAFNYGYTF. In DNA form, the CDR3 reads TGTGCCAGCAGCCAAGAATTCGGTGCCTTTAACTATGGCTACACCTTC.

The rearrangement uses TRBV5-8 and TRBJ1-1; 7 bases fit TRBD1. CDR1 is SGHTS and CDR2 is YDEGEE in the germline V gene. The trim removed 5 bases at V and 3 bases at J, leaving 13 bases unmatched. This CDR3 contains 16 residues. The CDR3 nucleotides read TGTGCCAGCAGATCTTCCTCACAGGGGAGGGACACTGAAGCTTTCTTT. It yields the protein CASRSSSQGRDTEAFF.

The chain couples TRBV7-8 to TRBJ1-6; TRBD1 is a possible D gene (5 bases). Germline CDR1 SGHVS, CDR2 FQNEAQ. Trimming took 0 bases from V and 8 from J, leaving 14 bases between them. The CDR3 is made up of 16 amino acids. CDR3 sequence: CASSLARAGRYSPLHF. The CDR3 nucleotides read TGTGCCAGCAGCTTAGCTCGGGCAGGGAGGTATTCACCCCTCCACTTT.

V is TRBV7-9 and J is TRBJ2-1, with TRBD1 matching 7 bases. CDR1 and CDR2 from the germline V gene are SEHNR and FQNEAQ (reference sequence). This CDR3 region has 16 residues. J gave up 1 base and V 5 bases, and 8 bases lay outside the gene matches. The CDR3 DNA sequence: TGTGCCAGCAGCCCGCGAGACAGGGAATCCTACAATGAGCAGTTCTTC. It is translated as CASSPRDRESYNEQFF. The full variable domain, in which reference TRBV7-9 and TRBJ2-1 provide the parts outside the CDR3, is DTGVSQNPRHKITKRGQNVTFRCDPISEHNRLYWYRQTLGQGPEFLTYFQNEAQLEKSRLLSDRFSAERPKGSFSTLEIQRTEQGDSAMYLCASSPRDRESYNEQFFGPGTRLTVL.

J is TRBJ1-4 and V is TRBV25-1; TRBD1 might be the D (5 bases). Trimming left V 3 bases short and J 1 base short, with 6 bases between. This CDR3 region has 14 residues. The germline CDR1 and CDR2 sequences are MGHDK and SYGVNS. Here the CDR3 DNA reads TGTGCCAGCAGTGATAGGGGAACTAATGAAAAACTGTTTTTT. Its protein product is CASSDRGTNEKLFF.

The chain employs TRBV6-1 and TRBJ1-2, with 8 nucleotides matching TRBD1. The germline V gene has CDR1 MNHNS and CDR2 SASEGT. The CDR3 extends over 15 amino acids. Germline trimming cut 3 bases from V and 3 bases from J; bases unmatched to any gene: 6. The CDR3 sequence is CASSDTDRGDYGYTF. In DNA, the CDR3 is TGTGCCAGCAGTGATACAGACAGGGGAGACTATGGCTACACCTTC.

The rearrangement uses TRBV11-2 and TRBJ2-3; 8 bases match TRBD2. This CDR3 contains 13 residues. Germline lookup yields CDR1 SGHAT and CDR2 FQNNGV. The trim removed 5 bases at V and 5 bases at J, leaving 3 bases unmatched. Here the CDR3 reads CASSLLAGDTQYF. The CDR3 region has the DNA TGTGCCAGCAGCCTTCTAGCGGGAGATACGCAGTATTTT.

V is TRBV27 and J is TRBJ1-4; the match to TRBD1 covers 10 bases. This CDR3 is built from 15 residues. CDR1 is MNHEY and CDR2 is SMNVEV in the germline V gene (reference sequence). The J segment lost 8 bases and the V segment lost 6 bases, leaving 9 bases of the junction unmatched. CDR3 residues: CASRLRDRGGEKLFF. CDR3 coding DNA: TGTGCCAGCAGACTGAGGGACAGGGGTGGAGAAAAACTGTTTTTT.

The gene calls are TRBV7-8 and TRBJ2-7; maybe TRBD1 (5 bases). The CDR3 length is 14 residues. Per germline, CDR1 SGHVS and CDR2 FQNEAQ. V lost 5 bases and J lost 3, with 14 bases in between. The CDR3, as DNA: TGTGCCAGCAGCAAGGCCGCAGGGAACTACGAGCAGTACTTC. Translated, it gives CASSKAAGNYEQYF.

The chain uses TRBV6-4 and TRBJ1-2; D call uncertain. Trimming stripped 0 bases from V and 8 bases from J, with 13 bases between. The CDR3 is 14 residues long. CDR1 is MRHNA and CDR2 is SNTAGT in the germline V gene. Written as DNA, the CDR3 is TGTGCCAGCAGTGACTCCAGTGTTTCAAGGGGCTACACCTTC. It is translated as CASSDSSVSRGYTF.

The rearrangement links TRBV10-3 to TRBJ1-5; D gene uncertain. The CDR3 totals 15 residues. Germline V gene lookup returns CDR1 ENHRY and CDR2 SYGVKD. With 10 bases removed from V and 1 base from J, the gap between germline ends came to 17 bases. CDR3: CATSGSGMSNQPQHF. CDR3 sequence (DNA): TGTGCCACCAGCGGGTCGGGGATGAGCAATCAGCCCCAGCATTTT.

The rearrangement joins TRBV18 to TRBJ2-5; no firm D call. Trimming shortened V by 3 bases and J by 2 bases, and 7 bases separated the two germline ends. The CDR3 has 13 amino acids. Germline CDR1 and CDR2: KGHSH and LQKENI. CDR3 bases: TGTGCCAGCTCACCTAAGAGTCAAGAGACCCAGTACTTC. The encoded protein is CASSPKSQETQYF.

The chain combines TRBV5-4 with TRBJ2-3; the D call may be TRBD1 or TRBD2 (5 bases each). V was clipped by 0 bases and J by 6 bases, with 11 bases between them. CDR3 length equals 14 residues. Per germline, CDR1 SGHNT and CDR2 YYREEE (reference sequence). The CDR3 loop reads CASSLGTRGDTQYF. CDR3 DNA sequence: TGTGCCAGCAGCTTGGGGACTCGGGGCGATACGCAGTATTTT. Supplemented by reference TRBV5-4 and TRBJ2-3, the full variable domain reads ETGVTQSPTHLIKTRGQQVTLRCSSQSGHNTVSWYQQALGQGPQFIFQYYREEENGRGNFPPRFSGLQFPNYSSELNVNALELDDSALYLCASSLGTRGDTQYFGPGTRLTVL.

The chain couples TRBV7-8 to TRBJ2-4; maybe TRBD1 (5 bases). Per germline, CDR1 SGHVS and CDR2 FQNEAQ. The CDR3 is 15 amino acids. V lost 3 bases and J 3 bases, leaving 12 bases between the germline ends. CDR3 sequence reads: CASSLGRGRKNIQYF. CDR3 in DNA: TGTGCCAGCAGCTTGGGGCGCGGACGCAAAAACATTCAGTACTTC.

This chain links TRBV3-1 (or the pseudogene TRBV3-2) with TRBJ2-1, with D possibly being TRBD1 or TRBD2 (5 bases each). The V gene lost 1 base and the J gene lost 14 bases, with 15 bases spanning the gap. Germline V gene lookup returns CDR1 LGHDT and CDR2 YNNKEL (reference sequence). This CDR3 has 13 residues. CDR3 in DNA: TGTGCCAGCAGCCAAGTCTACGGGGCTTCAAAGTTCTTC. Encoded protein: CASSQVYGASKFF.

The genes are TRBV6-2 or TRBV6-3 and TRBJ2-5; the D is unclear. The CDR3 has 13 residues. Germline CDR1 is MNHEY and CDR2 is SVGEGT. The ends were cut back, 0 bases at V and 5 bases at J, with 7 bases in the middle. The CDR3 bases are TGTGCCAGCAGTTACTCGCTCTATGAGACCCAGTACTTC. Translated: CASSYSLYETQYF.